These T cell receptor beta chains were read from a single sample in a study of T-cell reconstitution after alpha-beta-depleted transplantation in children. TCRdb passed the PCR reads through MiXCR, listing each CDR3 protein once. The sample has almost 500,000 distinct CDR3 sequences, approximately 12% seen once. The source material was PBMCs from the stem cell graft donor, sampled from the stem cell graft. The receptors shown here come from a human donor who donated a stem cell graft to a child with combined immunodeficiency. CDR3s include the opening cysteine and the closing phenylalanine or tryptophan. Each record gives: clone size, D gene, V gene, J gene, CDR3 protein, CDR3 DNA. The D gene is left open where the match is weak. Clone size is shown for a subset of rows, as once, few, many or a class of expanded clone.

many	TRBD1	TRBV20-1	TRBJ2-7	CSAAKITGGEQYF	TGCAGTGCCGCAAAGATAACAGGGGGCGAGCAGTACTTC
-	-	TRBV3-1	TRBJ2-3	CASSPWAERGDTQYF	TGTGCCAGCAGCCCCTGGGCTGAGAGGGGAGATACGCAGTATTTT
-	-	TRBV20-1	TRBJ2-6	CSARDSSSLSLSGANVLTF	TGCAGTGCTAGAGATTCGTCATCGTTGAGCCTCTCTGGGGCCAACGTCCTGACTTTC
many	-	TRBV6-9	TRBJ2-1	CASSQEEQSKENEQFF	TGTGCCAGCAGCCAAGAGGAACAGTCTAAAGAGAATGAGCAGTTCTTC
-	TRBD1	TRBV5-1	TRBJ2-7	CASSLGTGWEEQYF	TGCGCCAGCAGCTTAGGGACAGGTTGGGAGGAGCAGTACTTC
-	-	TRBV12-3/TRBV12-4	TRBJ2-1	CASSLARAQFF	TGTGCCAGCAGTTTGGCCCGAGCTCAGTTCTTC
few	TRBD1	TRBV20-1	TRBJ2-3	CSARDRQGAWTDTQYF	TGCAGTGCTAGAGATCGACAGGGGGCGTGGACAGATACGCAGTATTTT
many	TRBD2	TRBV12-3/TRBV12-4	TRBJ2-1	CASSFLLAGGYNEQFF	TGTGCCAGCAGTTTCCTCCTAGCGGGGGGTTACAATGAGCAGTTCTTC
many	-	TRBV2	TRBJ2-1	CASSEGYGFNEQFF	TGTGCCAGCAGTGAAGGGTACGGGTTCAATGAGCAGTTCTTC
many	TRBD2	TRBV20-1	TRBJ2-1	CSAISTSGYNEQFF	TGCAGTGCCATCTCGACTAGCGGTTACAATGAGCAGTTCTTC
few	TRBD1	TRBV12-3/TRBV12-4	TRBJ1-2	CASRYAGQGRGYTF	TGTGCCAGCAGATACGCCGGACAGGGCCGTGGCTACACCTTC
-	-	TRBV6-2/TRBV6-3	TRBJ2-1	CASSLTIRDFRENEQFF	TGTGCCAGCAGTCTAACAATCCGGGACTTCAGGGAAAATGAGCAGTTCTTC
many	TRBD2	TRBV12-3/TRBV12-4	TRBJ2-7	CASSRPSGGTLHYEQYF	TGTGCCAGCAGTAGACCTAGCGGGGGTACCCTTCACTACGAGCAGTACTTC
many	-	TRBV18	TRBJ2-5	CASSPTQETQYF	TGTGCCAGCTCACCAACCCAAGAGACCCAGTACTTC
many	-	TRBV5-6	TRBJ1-1	CASSFSRRTEAFF	TGTGCCAGCAGCTTTTCTCGGAGGACTGAAGCTTTCTTT
-	TRBD2	TRBV4-3	TRBJ2-3	CASSQDPSGSGDTQYF	TGCGCCAGCAGCCAAGATCCTAGCGGGAGCGGGGATACGCAGTATTTT
-	TRBD1	TRBV5-1	TRBJ1-3	CASSPHPGGPGNTIYF	TGCGCCAGCAGCCCACACCCAGGGGGACCTGGAAACACCATATATTTT
many	-	TRBV12-3/TRBV12-4	TRBJ2-7	CASSLNYYEQYF	TGTGCCAGCAGTTTGAATTACTACGAGCAGTACTTC
few	-	TRBV30	TRBJ2-1	CAWRAHEQFF	TGTGCCTGGAGGGCCCACGAGCAGTTCTTC
-	TRBD1	TRBV24-1	TRBJ2-1	CATSDPNLTGGKRNEQFF	TGTGCCACCAGTGACCCTAACCTCACAGGGGGTAAAAGGAATGAGCAGTTCTTC
many	TRBD2	TRBV12-3/TRBV12-4	TRBJ2-1	CASSRASGGYSEQFF	TGTGCCAGCAGTCGCGCTAGCGGGGGGTATTCTGAGCAGTTCTTC
-	-	TRBV24-1	TRBJ2-1	CATSGPEYGLANEQFF	TGTGCCACCAGTGGCCCGGAATATGGGCTAGCGAATGAGCAGTTCTTC
few	TRBD1	TRBV5-5	TRBJ2-1	CASSQPDRDTYNEQFF	TGTGCCAGCAGCCAACCGGACAGGGACACCTACAATGAGCAGTTCTTC
many	TRBD1	TRBV29-1	TRBJ2-1	CSGRGQDYNEQFF	TGCAGCGGGAGGGGACAGGACTACAATGAGCAGTTCTTC
-	TRBD2	TRBV7-9	TRBJ2-7	CASTPGGDYEQYF	TGTGCCAGCACTCCGGGGGGGGACTACGAGCAGTACTTC
-	-	TRBV5-1	TRBJ2-2	CASSLAGGQLNTGELFF	TGCGCCAGCAGCTTGGCCGGGGGACAGCTGAACACCGGGGAGCTGTTTTTT
many	TRBD1	TRBV5-1	TRBJ2-7	CASSPRDRDEQYF	TGCGCCAGCAGCCCCCGGGACAGGGACGAGCAGTACTTC
many	TRBD1	TRBV4-3	TRBJ1-1	CASSQSGTGRTEAFF	TGCGCCAGCAGCCAATCTGGGACAGGGAGGACTGAAGCTTTCTTT
few	TRBD2	TRBV12-3/TRBV12-4	TRBJ2-1	CASTLTSTYNEQFF	TGTGCCAGCACCTTGACTAGCACTTACAATGAGCAGTTCTTC
many	-	TRBV12-3/TRBV12-4	TRBJ2-1	CASSPLLSGAYNEQFF	TGTGCCAGCAGTCCACTTCTTAGCGGCGCTTACAATGAGCAGTTCTTC
-	-	TRBV27	TRBJ2-3	CASRPHSTDTQYF	TGTGCCAGCAGACCGCACAGCACAGATACGCAGTATTTT
-	TRBD1	TRBV7-2	TRBJ2-1	CASTLRPGDRYNEQFF	TGTGCCAGCACCCTCCGGCCGGGGGACAGGTACAATGAGCAGTTCTTC
many	TRBD1	TRBV7-2	TRBJ1-4	CASSPRTGDEKLFF	TGTGCCAGCAGCCCTCGGACAGGGGATGAAAAACTGTTTTTT
many	TRBD1	TRBV25-1	TRBJ2-5	CASSERTGVETQYF	TGTGCCAGCAGTGAACGAACAGGGGTAGAGACCCAGTACTTC
-	-	TRBV4-3	TRBJ2-5	CASSQDRAGRGGETQYF	TGCGCCAGCAGCCAAGATCGAGCCGGCAGGGGAGGGGAGACCCAGTACTTC
-	-	TRBV6-5	TRBJ2-3	CASSYSTSSGTDTQYF	TGTGCCAGCAGTTACTCGACCTCTAGCGGCACAGATACGCAGTATTTT
few	-	TRBV5-5	TRBJ2-1	CASTVTGGDNEQFF	TGTGCCAGCACCGTAACAGGGGGGGACAATGAGCAGTTCTTC
few	-	TRBV24-1	TRBJ2-3	CATSDLKERPNTDTQYF	TGTGCCACCAGTGATTTGAAGGAGCGCCCGAACACAGATACGCAGTATTTT
many	-	TRBV4-2	TRBJ2-7	CASSQRMGGQNYEQYF	TGTGCCAGCAGCCAGCGGATGGGGGGACAGAACTACGAGCAGTACTTC
few	TRBD1	TRBV9	TRBJ2-5	CASSVAQGARETQYF	TGTGCCAGCAGCGTAGCACAGGGGGCGCGGGAGACCCAGTACTTC
few	TRBD2	TRBV6-2/TRBV6-3	TRBJ2-7	CASSRATSGPTYEQYF	TGTGCCAGCAGTAGGGCCACTAGCGGTCCGACCTACGAGCAGTACTTC
many	-	TRBV6-5	TRBJ2-7	CASSYVRGEQYF	TGTGCCAGCAGTTACGTGCGGGGAGAGCAGTACTTC
many	-	TRBV12-3/TRBV12-4	TRBJ1-1	CASSPRGGSTEAFF	TGTGCCAGCAGTCCAAGGGGGGGATCCACTGAAGCTTTCTTT
-	-	TRBV6-2/TRBV6-3	TRBJ2-7	CASSYSPGLNYEQYF	TGTGCCAGCAGTTACTCGCCGGGACTCAACTACGAGCAGTACTTC
-	-	TRBV5-1	TRBJ2-5	CASSLGARETQYF	TGCGCCAGCAGCTTGGGGGCCCGGGAGACCCAGTACTTC
few	-	TRBV7-2	TRBJ2-5	CASSGTGFWETQYF	TGTGCCAGCAGCGGAACAGGGTTCTGGGAGACCCAGTACTTC
many	-	TRBV3-1	TRBJ2-1	CASSQDVGYNEQFF	TGTGCCAGCAGCCAAGATGTGGGATACAATGAGCAGTTCTTC
many	TRBD1	TRBV19	TRBJ2-7	CASSSGQGRNEQYF	TGTGCCAGTAGCAGTGGACAGGGGCGCAACGAGCAGTACTTC
-	-	TRBV5-5	TRBJ1-5	CASSLRGLVYNQPQHF	TGTGCCAGCAGCTTAAGAGGGTTGGTCTACAATCAGCCCCAGCATTTT
-	-	TRBV10-3	TRBJ2-3	CAISPPFPGYLTDTQYF	TGTGCCATCAGCCCACCATTCCCCGGATACCTCACAGATACGCAGTATTTT
many	TRBD1	TRBV11-2	TRBJ2-7	CASSSIKGQSYEQYF	TGTGCCAGCAGCTCCATTAAGGGACAGTCCTACGAGCAGTACTTC
few	-	TRBV18	TRBJ1-4	CASSLTSDEKLFF	TGTGCCAGCTCACTAACGTCGGATGAAAAACTGTTTTTT
-	-	TRBV12-3/TRBV12-4	TRBJ1-5	CASSLNDNQPQHF	TGTGCCAGCAGTTTAAACGACAATCAGCCCCAGCATTTT